This TCR beta chain came from a study of early T cells in non-severe SARS-CoV-2 infection (dated by TCRdb to the early 2020s). Turning to the overall study: Bulk RNA from unsorted whole blood was used for TCR sequencing, so alpha and beta chains could not be paired. Study-wide findings and limitations: VDJdb matching was skewed toward anti-spike CD8 responses and likely underestimated virus-specific expansions, missing private and CD4 specificities.

The CDR3 runs 15 residues from the cysteine to the phenylalanine. The retained sequence is limited to the CDR3, 45 bases, with the frame set at the first base. The CDR1 and CDR2 encoded by the germline V gene are SGHNT and YENEEA. V lost 4 bases and J lost 7 bases, and the count of bases not matched to a germline gene is 9. Set within a cohort of healthcare workers in London, UK, this nested case-control study involved weekly PCR testing of nasopharyngeal swabs along with blood sampling. Healthcare workers were enrolled in the week of the UK lockdown, from 23 to 31 March 2020, and were followed every week for up to roughly 15 weeks. Library preparation was by 5' RACE. Instrument on record: NextSeq 500. The TCR library protocol attached unique molecular identifiers to individual cDNA molecules to correct for sequencing error and PCR bias. Both TCR alpha and beta chains were sequenced, and tight co-correlation was observed between alpha and beta sequence abundances in each sample. On the study's bioinformatics: Decombinator V4 was used to annotate the V gene, J gene and CDR3 of the TCR sequences. TCRs were defined as expanded if a significant change between any two time points was detected under a Poisson model with p below 0.0001. TCR abundances were normalised to the total number of TCRs sequenced per sample and were expressed as counts per million. TRAV1-2 paired with TRAJ12, TRAJ20 or TRAJ33 defined MAIT TCRs, while TRAV10 paired with TRAJ18 defined iNKT TCRs. VDJdb, accessed 1 November 2021, was searched for CMV, EBV and SARS-CoV-2 annotated TCRs, with TCRs annotated for multiple antigens excluded. TCRdb applied fastp at Q25 and MiXCR to the public reads, then kept only in-frame beta chains. Each entry merges the rows of one CDR3 protein and shows their most common DNA and genes. These V and J calls derive from TCRdb rather than the authors' analysis. For this sample the table gives about 49,000 distinct CDR3 sequences, of which around 11% were detected only once. The top ten hold 9.1% of the sample.

Remarks on this clonotype: Its antigen has not been determined. No base quality values were provided; no much bigger clone lies one nucleotide off.

The chain uses TRBV11-3 and TRBJ2-1, with 8 bases in between that match TRBD1. The sequence was collected from an adult who was a healthcare worker with PCR-confirmed SARS-CoV-2 infection or an uninfected control (not recorded which). What was sequenced was whole blood. The sequenced DNA is TGTGCCAGCAGCTCTTTCAGCAGGGGGCAAAATGAGCAGTTCTTC. Its coded protein is CASSSFSRGQNEQFF.